The 10 T cell receptor beta chains presented below share a single source sample, sequenced in a study of T-cell reconstitution after alpha-beta-depleted transplantation in children. For TCRbeta, the library was prepared with unique molecular identifiers. Each CDR3 protein is one row after TCRdb ran MiXCR on the PCR reads. This sample has 250,000 to 300,000 distinct CDR3 sequences, with approximately 9.8% found just once. The sample in question was PBMCs from the stem cell graft donor, obtained from the stem cell graft. The source is a human donor who donated a stem cell graft to a child with SCID.

This clonotype was counted between two and nine times. The chain is built from TRBV20-1 and TRBJ2-7; no reliable D call. Germline assignment: CDR1 DFQATT and CDR2 SNEGSKA (reference sequence). The CDR3 loop spans 12 amino acids. V was pared by 3 bases and J by 0 bases, with 6 bases between. The DNA of the CDR3 is TGCAGTGCTAGGCCGATCTCCTACGAGCAGTACTTC. Translation gives CSARPISYEQYF.

There are many counts of this clonotype. V is TRBV5-1 and J is TRBJ2-1; D is perhaps TRBD1 (7 bases). Germline V gene lookup returns CDR1 SGHRS and CDR2 YFSETQ. The CDR3 covers 14 residues. Trimming took off 3 bases at V and 7 bases at J, with 14 bases between the two ends. CDR3 DNA sequence: TGCGCCAGCAGCTCAAACAGGGGAGGAAATGAGCAGTTCTTC. Its translation: CASSSNRGGNEQFF.

In this sample, this clonotype turned up a few times. The rearrangement joins TRBV27 to TRBJ2-1; weak D call: TRBD2 (5 bases). There are 12 residues in the CDR3. V was pared by 7 bases and J by 7 bases, with 11 bases between. Germline assignment: CDR1 MNHEY and CDR2 SMNVEV (reference sequence). CDR3 nucleotides: TGTGCCAGCACCCGCCCGGGGAATGAGCAGTTCTTC. Translation: CASTRPGNEQFF.

The V gene is TRBV6-1, the J gene TRBJ1-2; D perhaps matches TRBD1 (6 bases). Germline V gives CDR1 MNHNS, CDR2 SASEGT. The V end was cut by 7 bases, the J end by 5 bases, with 17 bases between. The CDR3 is 14 residues long. The CDR3 nucleotides are TGTGCCAGCATCCCCAGACAGGTTGGATATGGCTACACCTTC. As protein: CASIPRQVGYGYTF.

This clonotype is labeled medium-sized. The chain employs TRBV25-1 and TRBJ2-7; 10 bases align to TRBD2. The V gene end was trimmed by 3 bases and the J gene end by 0 bases; junction bases not matched to a gene: 17. The germline gives CDR1 MGHDK, CDR2 SYGVNS. The CDR3 covers 20 residues. CDR3: CASSEGGGILAGENSYEQYF. The CDR3 DNA reads as TGTGCCAGCAGTGAGGGGGGAGGGATCCTAGCGGGGGAGAACTCCTACGAGCAGTACTTC.

V gene TRBV24-1 combines with J gene TRBJ2-3, with 15 bases lining up with TRBD2. V was clipped by 6 bases and J by 8 bases; unmatched bases: 5. Germline assignment: CDR1 KGHDR and CDR2 SFDVKD. The CDR3 totals 15 residues. The CDR3 sequence: CATSPSGLAGGTQYF. The CDR3 nucleotides are TGTGCCACCAGTCCTTCGGGACTAGCGGGGGGTACGCAGTATTTT.

This clonotype was recorded many times. The rearrangement links TRBV6-5 to TRBJ2-7, with D unresolved. The ends were cut back, 5 bases at V and 2 bases at J, with 25 bases in the middle. The CDR3 is made up of 18 amino acids. The V gene's germline CDR1 is MNHEY and CDR2 SVGAGI. The CDR3 DNA follows: TGTGCCAGCAGTCAGACGCTATCTTTTAGGAACCCCCCCTACGAGCAGTACTTC. It codes for CASSQTLSFRNPPYEQYF.

A few counts support this clonotype. The chain recombines TRBV7-8 with TRBJ2-7; 9 bases are shared with TRBD1. With 1 base clipped from V and 6 bases from J, the junction kept 10 bases outside the gene matches. The CDR3 runs 16 residues. The V gene's germline CDR1 is SGHVS and CDR2 FQNEAQ. The CDR3 protein is CASSLDGTGYEGEQYF. The CDR3 DNA reads as TGTGCCAGCAGCTTAGATGGGACAGGGTACGAAGGCGAGCAGTACTTC. The full variable domain, rest sourced from reference TRBV7-8 and TRBJ2-7, is GAGVSQSPRYKVAKRGQDVALRCDPISGHVSLFWYQQALGQGPEFLTYFQNEAQLDKSGLPSDRFFAERPEGSVSTLKIQRTQQEDSAVYLCASSLDGTGYEGEQYFGPGTRLTVT.

This clonotype was detected only a few times. The genes are TRBV5-1 and TRBJ1-6, with D maybe TRBD1 (5 bases). This CDR3 spans 15 amino acids. With 0 bases removed from V and 7 bases from J, the gap between germline ends came to 11 bases. Germline V gives CDR1 SGHRS, CDR2 YFSETQ. The CDR3, as DNA: TGCGCCAGCAGCTTGGATATATCAGGGAATTCACCCCTCCACTTT. Translating gives CASSLDISGNSPLHF.

The CDR3 bases are TGTGCCAGCAGCCCCCTAGGGGATATGTACGAGCAGTACTTC. Translating it yields CASSPLGDMYEQYF. The chain employs TRBV7-6 and TRBJ2-7; D might be TRBD1 (5 bases). The V gene's germline CDR1 is SGHVS and CDR2 FNYEAQ. Trimming took 5 bases from V and 4 from J, leaving 15 bases between them. This CDR3 is 14 amino acids long.